Below, 16 T cell receptor beta chains from the same sample are listed, as sequenced in a study of early T cells in non-severe SARS-CoV-2 infection (dated by TCRdb to the early 2020s). The library was produced with 5' RACE. Sequenced using a NextSeq 500. Clones were called with MiXCR by TCRdb after fastp trimmed the public reads at Q25, and only in-frame beta chains were retained. Identical CDR3 proteins give one entry, which carries the most common genes and DNA. The sample table records roughly 29,000 distinct CDR3 sequences; roughly 4.7% of these occur just once. The top ten clones comprise around 6% of the sample. Sequencing used whole blood. These receptors were obtained from an adult who was a healthcare worker with PCR-confirmed SARS-CoV-2 infection or an uninfected control (not recorded which).

This clonotype was detected many times. The chain joins TRBV12-3 or TRBV12-4 to TRBJ2-7; TRBD1 is a possible D gene (6 bases). The ends were cut back, 6 bases at V and 3 bases at J, with 15 bases in the middle. The CDR3 loop spans 14 amino acids. The CDR3 sequence is CASRIAGDYYEQYF. Written as DNA, the CDR3 is TGTGCCAGCAGAATCGCAGGGGATTACTACGAGCAGTACTTC.

This chain uses TRBV6-2 or TRBV6-3 with TRBJ1-1; D may be TRBD1 (6 bases). CDR3 length: 11 amino acids. Trimming removed 6 bases from V and 7 bases from J, with 9 bases in between. The V gene's germline CDR1 is MNHEY and CDR2 SVGEGT. Written as DNA, the CDR3 is TGTGCCAGCAGACAGGGATTTGAAGCTTTCTTT. Amino acids: CASRQGFEAFF.

This clonotype was counted a few times. J is TRBJ2-5 and V is TRBV13; D is possibly TRBD1 or TRBD2 (5 bases each). The germline V gene has CDR1 PRHDT and CDR2 FYEKMQ (reference sequence). V dropped 1 base and J dropped 6 bases, with 18 bases sitting between them. This CDR3 region has 16 residues. The CDR3 sequence: CASSLARDGARQTQYF. The CDR3 DNA is TGTGCCAGCAGCTTAGCCAGGGACGGAGCTCGACAGACCCAGTACTTC.

This clonotype was seen a few times. This rearrangement joins TRBV29-1 to TRBJ2-3, with D maybe TRBD1 (6 bases). This CDR3 comprises 14 residues. V was clipped by 8 bases and J by 4 bases, with 19 bases between them. Germline CDR1 SQVTM, CDR2 ANQGSEA. The CDR3 sequence: CSLNDRQGSDTQYF. DNA for the CDR3: TGCAGCCTAAACGACCGGCAGGGGTCAGATACGCAGTATTTT.

This clonotype appeared a few times. This chain connects TRBV30 to TRBJ2-7, with D unclear. The CDR3 totals 11 residues. Trimming cost V 2 bases and J 4 bases, with 6 bases left between them. From germline, CDR1 is GTSNPN and CDR2 SVGIG (reference sequence). The CDR3 DNA reads TGTGCCTGGAGTACCCAATACGAGCAGTACTTC. Its protein product is CAWSTQYEQYF. Full variable domain (missing parts from reference TRBV30 and TRBJ2-7): SQTIHQWPATLVQPVGSPLSLECTVEGTSNPNLYWYRQAAGRGLQLLFYSVGIGQISSEVPQNLSASRPQDRQFILSSKKLLLSDSGFYLCAWSTQYEQYFGPGTRLTVT.

At least ten counts were recorded for this clonotype. This chain uses TRBV12-3 or TRBV12-4 with TRBJ2-2; no firm D call. The CDR3 is 14 amino acids. The ends were cut back, 1 base at V and 7 bases at J, with 10 bases in the middle. Here the CDR3 DNA reads TGTGCCAGCAGTTTAGACGCTGGGATCGGGGAGCTGTTTTTT. Protein sequence: CASSLDAGIGELFF.

The rearrangement uses TRBV14 and TRBJ2-4; no firm D call. Trimming stripped 3 bases from V and 0 bases from J, with 9 bases between. From germline, CDR1 is SGHDN and CDR2 FVKESK. This CDR3 is built from 15 residues. The CDR3: CASSHQSTAKNIQYF. The CDR3, as DNA: TGTGCCAGCAGCCATCAGTCCACAGCCAAAAACATTCAGTACTTC.

This clonotype has a count of ten or more. V is TRBV29-1 and J is TRBJ2-7, with 7 bases fitting TRBD1. After removal of 5 bases from V and 4 bases from J, the junction contained 5 bases not matched to a gene. There are 12 residues in the CDR3. Germline CDR1 SQVTM, CDR2 ANQGSEA. The CDR3 is CSVRGQQYEQYF. The DNA for the CDR3 is TGCAGCGTTCGGGGACAGCAGTACGAGCAGTACTTC.

This chain joins TRBV2 and TRBJ2-7; 8 bases map to TRBD1. CDR1 is SNHLY, CDR2 FYNNEI, per germline. J was trimmed by 5 bases and V by 4 bases; bases with no gene match: 7. The CDR3 totals 14 residues. The CDR3 DNA sequence: TGTGCCAGCAGTGTCCGAGACAGGGGACACGAGCAGTACTTC. Encoded protein: CASSVRDRGHEQYF.

The chain links TRBV11-2 to TRBJ1-4; D might be TRBD1 (6 bases). The CDR3 spans 15 residues. CDR1 and CDR2 (germline): SGHAT, FQNNGV. Trimming shortened V by 5 bases and J by 8 bases, and 18 bases separated the two germline ends. This CDR3 is CASSTLTGRVEKLFF. The DNA for the CDR3 is TGTGCCAGCAGCACCCTGACAGGCCGGGTGGAAAAACTGTTTTTT.

At least ten counts were recorded for this clonotype. This chain joins TRBV12-3 or TRBV12-4 and TRBJ1-1; D ambiguous. The CDR3 has 15 residues. The germline V and J ends were trimmed by 4 bases and 4 bases, with 16 bases remaining between them. CDR3 DNA: TGTGCCAGCAGTTACTCGGGCCCACGGGGCACTGAAGCTTTCTTT. Translating gives CASSYSGPRGTEAFF.

This clonotype was seen at least ten times. The chain uses TRBV11-3 and TRBJ2-2; 8 bases map to TRBD1. The J segment lost 4 bases and the V segment lost 3 bases, leaving 4 bases of the junction unmatched. CDR3 length: 15 residues. The germline V gene has CDR1 SGHNT and CDR2 YENEEA. The CDR3 reads CASSFRGRVTGELFF. The CDR3 DNA reads as TGTGCCAGCAGCTTCAGGGGGCGCGTCACCGGGGAGCTGTTTTTT. The full variable domain, rest sourced from reference TRBV11-3 and TRBJ2-2, is EAGVVQSPRYKIIEKKQPVAFWCNPISGHNTLYWYLQNLGQGPELLIRYENEEAVDDSQLPKDRFSAERLKGVDSTLKIQPAELGDSAVYLCASSFRGRVTGELFFGEGSRLTVL.

This clonotype was detected ten times or more. The V call is TRBV7-9, the J call TRBJ1-2; unclear D gene. Trimming left V 3 bases short and J 1 base short, with 6 bases between. The CDR3 covers 13 residues. Germline V gives CDR1 SEHNR, CDR2 FQNEAQ (reference sequence). Here the CDR3 reads CASSFGDNYGYTF. The CDR3 DNA sequence: TGTGCCAGCAGCTTTGGGGATAACTATGGCTACACCTTC.

The chain recombines TRBV12-3 or TRBV12-4 with TRBJ2-1; D is ambiguous. With 7 bases removed from V and 9 bases from J, the gap between germline ends came to 10 bases. The CDR3 has 11 residues. CDR3 protein: CASTLWGEQFF. The CDR3 bases are TGTGCCAGCACCCTATGGGGTGAGCAGTTCTTC.

Many counts were recorded for this clonotype. The chain recombines TRBV6-5 with TRBJ1-4, with 7 bases identical to TRBD1. Germline CDR1 reads MNHEY; CDR2 reads SVGAGI. CDR3 length: 15 residues. Trimming cost V 6 bases and J 7 bases; bases outside gene matches: 11. The CDR3 here is CASRATGASSEKLFF. CDR3 in DNA: TGTGCCAGCAGAGCTACAGGGGCGTCGAGTGAAAAACTGTTTTTT.

This clonotype showed up just a few times. The V and J genes are TRBV29-1 and TRBJ1-1; 8 bases line up with TRBD1. CDR1 SQVTM and CDR2 ANQGSEA come from the germline V gene. This CDR3 spans 15 amino acids. V shed 3 bases and J 6 bases; nucleotides not matched to a gene: 12. In nucleotides, the CDR3 is TGCAGCGTTGAGGCGCTGACAGGGGTTTTCGCTGAAGCTTTCTTT. The encoded protein is CSVEALTGVFAEAFF.